This T cell receptor (beta chain) was sequenced in a study of neoadjuvant nivolumab and ipilimumab in lung cancer. Findings and limits, study-wide: Resected-tumor TCR richness correlated positively with pretherapy blood richness. A small number of samples were TCR sequenced. From pretherapy to surgery, tumor richness and clonality rose with dual therapy. Resected tumors had greater TCR richness and clonality than uninvolved lung.

Using immunoSEQ multiplex PCR, the repertoire was profiled, and TCRdb retains in-frame clones only, with some absent. Of tens of thousands of clones listed, 89% are singletons. This CDR3 comprises 13 residues. Trimming took 2 bases from V and 8 from J, leaving 15 bases between them. CDR1 and CDR2 from the germline V gene are GTSNPN and SVGIG (reference sequence). A remark on this clone: The antigen is undetermined.

Specimen: peripheral blood, collected before neoadjuvant nivolumab, alone or with ipilimumab. The V call is TRBV30, the J call TRBJ1-2; no clear D gene. This clonotype originated in an adult with non-small cell lung cancer. The CDR3 sequence: CAWSSERSGGYTF. The CDR3 nucleotides read TGTGCCTGGAGTTCCGAGAGGTCCGGAGGCTACACCTTC.